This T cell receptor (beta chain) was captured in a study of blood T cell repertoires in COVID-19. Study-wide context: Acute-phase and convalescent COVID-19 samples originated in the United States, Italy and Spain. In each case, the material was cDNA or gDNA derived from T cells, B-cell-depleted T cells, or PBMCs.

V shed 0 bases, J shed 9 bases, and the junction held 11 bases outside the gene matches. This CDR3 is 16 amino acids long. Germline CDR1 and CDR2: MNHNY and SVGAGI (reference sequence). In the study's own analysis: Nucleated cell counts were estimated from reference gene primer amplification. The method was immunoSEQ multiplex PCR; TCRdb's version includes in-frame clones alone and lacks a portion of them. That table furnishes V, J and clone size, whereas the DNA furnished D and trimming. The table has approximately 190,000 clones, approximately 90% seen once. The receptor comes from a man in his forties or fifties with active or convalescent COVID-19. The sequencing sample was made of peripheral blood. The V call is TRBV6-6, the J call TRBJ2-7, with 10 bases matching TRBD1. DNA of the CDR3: TGTGCCAGCAGTTACTCGACAGGGACAGGGGAGGCGGGGCAGTACTTC. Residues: CASSYSTGTGEAGQYF.